This T cell receptor (beta chain) was retrieved from a study of blood T cell repertoires in COVID-19. Germline V CDR1 and CDR2: SGHTA, FQGNSA. The CDR3 covers 18 residues. V dropped 0 bases and J dropped 0 bases, with 12 bases sitting between them. Assay used: immunoSEQ multiplex PCR; TCRdb lists only in-frame clones, some missing. The sample has approximately 76,000 clones; roughly 88% are singletons. This TCR came from a human donor in a cohort sampled during active COVID-19. The J gene is TRBJ1-6, the V gene TRBV7-2, with D unclear. The sample consisted of peripheral blood. CDR3 nucleotide sequence: TGTGCCAGCAGCTTAGCCCATCCCCGGAGCTCCTATAATTCACCCCTCCACTTT. Its protein product is CASSLAHPRSSYNSPLHF.